This passage covers 22 T cell receptor beta chains from one sample sequenced in a study of blood T cell repertoires in COVID-19. The table came from immunoSEQ multiplex PCR; TCRdb's copy has only in-frame clones and leaves some out. Among hundreds of thousands of clones listed, approximately 78% were seen once. Source material: peripheral blood. These TCRs come from a woman aged 60-75 years with active or convalescent COVID-19.

The rearrangement uses TRBV2 and TRBJ2-4; D might be TRBD2 (5 bases). V lost 4 bases and J 4 bases, leaving 11 bases between the germline ends. Germline V CDR1 and CDR2: SNHLY, FYNNEI. The CDR3 extends over 14 amino acids. CDR3 region: CASSGLTGKNIQYF. The CDR3 DNA follows: TGTGCCAGCAGTGGTCTCACGGGAAAAAACATTCAGTACTTC. The complete variable domain, with remaining parts taken from reference TRBV2 and TRBJ2-4, reads EPEVTQTPSHQVTQMGQEVILRCVPISNHLYFYWYRQILGQKVEFLVSFYNNEISEKSEIFDDQFSVERPDGSNFTLKIRSTKLEDSAMYFCASSGLTGKNIQYFGAGTRLSVL.

The chain links TRBV19 to TRBJ2-7; 9 positions match TRBD1. The V and J ends lost 7 bases and 0 bases, in that order; junction bases with no gene match: 7. The CDR3 totals 15 residues. CDR1 LNHDA and CDR2 SQIVND come from the germline V gene (reference sequence). This chain's CDR3 is CASTGQGRGSYEQYF. CDR3 sequence (DNA): TGTGCCAGTACCGGACAGGGGAGAGGCTCCTACGAGCAGTACTTC.

V is TRBV3-1 (or the pseudogene TRBV3-2) and J is TRBJ2-3; TRBD2 agrees at 7 bases. The CDR3 is made up of 14 amino acids. J was trimmed by 4 bases and V by 1 base; bases with no gene match: 2. In germline, CDR1 is LGHDT, CDR2 YNNKEL (reference sequence). The CDR3 loop is CASSQGLASDTQYF. CDR3 DNA: TGTGCCAGCAGCCAAGGACTAGCATCAGATACGCAGTATTTT.

The gene calls are TRBV30 and TRBJ1-5, with 10 bases that match TRBD1. V shed 1 base, J shed 7 bases, and the junction held 4 bases outside the gene matches. Per the germline V gene, CDR1 is GTSNPN and CDR2 is SVGIG (reference sequence). This CDR3 has 14 amino acids. The CDR3 DNA follows: TGTGCCTGGAGTGGTTGGACAGGGGGACAGCCCCAGCATTTT. Its protein is CAWSGWTGGQPQHF. The whole variable domain, filled in from reference TRBV30 and TRBJ1-5, reads SQTIHQWPATLVQPVGSPLSLECTVEGTSNPNLYWYRQAAGRGLQLLFYSVGIGQISSEVPQNLSASRPQDRQFILSSKKLLLSDSGFYLCAWSGWTGGQPQHFGDGTRLSIL.

The chain recombines TRBV7-2 with TRBJ2-1, with 8 bases aligning to TRBD2. The germline V gene has CDR1 SGHTA and CDR2 FQGNSA. V was pared by 7 bases and J by 2 bases, with 10 bases of the junction left unmatched. The CDR3 is made up of 16 amino acids. The CDR3 sequence: CASTTRAGGTYNEQFF. The CDR3 DNA follows: TGTGCCAGCACCACAAGGGCGGGGGGAACCTACAATGAGCAGTTCTTC.

This chain connects TRBV7-8 to TRBJ1-1; no firm D call. CDR1 and CDR2 from the germline V gene are SGHVS and FQNEAQ. Trimming cost V 0 bases and J 3 bases, with 14 bases left between them. The CDR3 has 16 amino acids. The CDR3, as DNA: TGTGCCAGCAGCTTAGCGCGAGGGCCTCCGGACACTGAAGCTTTCTTT. This encodes CASSLARGPPDTEAFF.

V gene TRBV9 combines with J gene TRBJ2-5, with TRBD2 identical over 7 bases. The germline gives CDR1 SGDLS, CDR2 YYNGEE. With 3 bases clipped from V and 5 bases from J, the junction kept 4 bases outside the gene matches. The CDR3 is 13 residues long. The CDR3 nucleotides are TGTGCCAGCAGCGCGTGGGGGGGGGAGACCCAGTACTTC. Translation gives CASSAWGGETQYF.

The CDR3 spells CASSTGTGSGNTIYF. The CDR3 DNA is TGTGCCAGCAGCACAGGGACAGGCTCTGGAAACACCATATATTTT. The chain recombines TRBV7-2 with TRBJ1-3; 8 nucleotides agree with TRBD1. With 5 bases clipped from V and 0 bases from J, the junction kept 3 bases outside the gene matches. This CDR3 has 15 residues. CDR1 and CDR2 (germline): SGHTA, FQGNSA. The entire variable domain, with the rest obtained from reference TRBV7-2 and TRBJ1-3, is as follows: GAGVSQSPSNKVTEKGKDVELRCDPISGHTALYWYRQSLGQGLEFLIYFQGNSAPDKSGLPSDRFSAERTGGSVSTLTIQRTQQEDSAVYLCASSTGTGSGNTIYFGEGSWLTVV.

The chain recombines TRBV6-5 with TRBJ2-7, with 7 bases lining up with TRBD1. V shed 4 bases and J 1 base; nucleotides not matched to a gene: 4. This CDR3 is 14 amino acids long. Germline V lookup: CDR1 MNHEY, CDR2 SVGAGI. DNA of the CDR3: TGTGCCAGCAGTTTGGGACAGTTGTCCTACGAGCAGTACTTC. This codes for CASSLGQLSYEQYF.

The J gene is TRBJ2-7, the V gene TRBV28; TRBD2 matches 10 bases. CDR3 length: 14 residues. The V gene's germline CDR1 is MDHEN and CDR2 SYDVKM. J gave up 2 bases and V 5 bases, and 3 bases lay outside the gene matches. CDR3 sequence reads: CASSNSGGAYEQYF. The CDR3 DNA reads as TGTGCCAGCAGTAACAGCGGGGGGGCCTACGAGCAGTACTTC. Full variable domain (outside the CDR3, taken from reference TRBV28 and TRBJ2-7): DVKVTQSSRYLVKRTGEKVFLECVQDMDHENMFWYRQDPGLGLRLIYFSYDVKMKEKGDIPEGYSVSREKKERFSLILESASTNQTSMYLCASSNSGGAYEQYFGPGTRLTVT.

The gene calls are TRBV7-3 and TRBJ2-3; 12 nucleotides line up with TRBD2. CDR1 and CDR2 from the germline V gene are SGHTA and FQGTGA. After removal of 5 bases from V and 4 bases from J, the junction contained 13 bases not matched to a gene. The CDR3 sequence is 18 residues long. The CDR3, as DNA: TGTGCCAGCAGCCCACAAGGTTACCTAGCGGGGGGGTCAGATACGCAGTATTTT. Encoded protein: CASSPQGYLAGGSDTQYF.

The chain employs TRBV2 and TRBJ2-5, with TRBD2 identical over 8 bases. Germline-derived CDR1 and CDR2 are SNHLY and FYNNEI. The CDR3 is 15 amino acids. The junction had 12 bases not matched to a gene; V was cut back by 8 bases and J by 4 bases. The CDR3 DNA reads as TGTGCCAGCGGGAGGATGCGGGGGGAAGCAGAGACCCAGTACTTC. Protein product: CASGRMRGEAETQYF.

This clone was recorded a few times. V and J are TRBV27 and TRBJ2-1; TRBD1 aligns across 11 bases. With V trimmed by 5 bases and J by 4 bases, 7 bases remained unmatched. The CDR3 totals 16 residues. Germline V gene sequence: CDR1 MNHEY, CDR2 SMNVEV (reference sequence). In DNA form, the CDR3 reads TGTGCCAGCAGTACTCCCCGGGACAGGGGGTACAATGAGCAGTTCTTC. Translated, it gives CASSTPRDRGYNEQFF.

In DNA, the CDR3 is TGCAGCGCCCGGGACAGCTCCTACGAGCAGTACTTC. It yields the protein CSARDSSYEQYF. The chain uses TRBV29-1 and TRBJ2-7; 7 nucleotides line up with TRBD1. Looked up from germline, CDR1 is SQVTM and CDR2 is ANQGSEA. The CDR3 has 12 residues. Trimming at V came to 7 bases and at J to 0 bases, leaving 3 bases not matched to a gene.

As DNA, the CDR3 is TGTGCCAGCAGGGCCCTGGGCCGTCAGCCCCAGCATTTT. It encodes CASRALGRQPQHF. The J gene is TRBJ1-5, the V gene TRBV7-8, with no clear D. CDR3 length: 13 amino acids. Germline V gene lookup returns CDR1 SGHVS and CDR2 FQNEAQ. Deletions cut 6 bases from V and 6 bases from J, with 12 bases between.

This chain links TRBV6-2 or TRBV6-3 with TRBJ1-2; maybe TRBD1 (6 bases). The V end was cut by 0 bases, the J end by 5 bases, with 10 bases between. The CDR3 runs 14 residues. In germline, CDR1 is MNHEY, CDR2 SVGEGT. The DNA for the CDR3 is TGTGCCAGCAGTTACTCCCAAACAGGGTATGGCTACACCTTC. It yields the protein CASSYSQTGYGYTF.

This clone was observed once. The rearrangement uses TRBV2 and TRBJ2-2; 7 bases map to TRBD1. The CDR3 length is 12 residues. Germline V lookup: CDR1 SNHLY, CDR2 FYNNEI. V shed 6 bases and J 5 bases; nucleotides not matched to a gene: 0. The CDR3 reads CASRDRTGELFF. CDR3 sequence (DNA): TGTGCCAGCAGGGACAGGACCGGGGAGCTGTTTTTT.

There are a few counts of this clone. The CDR3 spells CSALRNTIYF. In DNA form, the CDR3 reads TGCAGTGCTCTCCGGAACACCATATATTTT. The chain carries TRBV20-1 and TRBJ1-3; D uncertain. The V end was cut by 5 bases, the J end by 7 bases, with 6 bases between. This CDR3 comprises 10 residues. Germline V lookup: CDR1 DFQATT, CDR2 SNEGSKA (reference sequence).

The rearrangement links TRBV5-1 to TRBJ2-6; a possible D gene is TRBD1 (5 bases). Trimming removed 4 bases at V and 0 bases at J, with 14 bases between. Germline assignment: CDR1 SGHRS and CDR2 YFSETQ. The CDR3 extends over 17 amino acids. The CDR3 reads CASSHGRARSGANVLTF. The CDR3 nucleotides read TGCGCCAGCAGCCACGGCAGGGCCCGCTCTGGGGCCAACGTCCTGACTTTC.

The chain combines TRBV27 with TRBJ2-7; TRBD1 matches at 9 bases. With V trimmed by 6 bases and J by 6 bases, 12 bases remained unmatched. CDR1 is MNHEY, CDR2 SMNVEV, per germline (reference sequence). The CDR3 length is 15 residues. This chain's CDR3 is CASRGPRDRVGEQYF. In DNA form, the CDR3 reads TGTGCCAGCAGGGGCCCTAGGGACAGGGTCGGCGAGCAGTACTTC.

The chain is built from TRBV11-1 and TRBJ2-3; perhaps TRBD2 as D (7 bases). Germline assignment: CDR1 SGHAT and CDR2 FQDESV (reference sequence). This CDR3 comprises 16 residues. Trimming took off 0 bases at V and 3 bases at J, with 13 bases between the two ends. CDR3 nucleotide sequence: TGTGCCAGCAGCTTAGCACCGGGGGGCGCAACAGATACGCAGTATTTT. Amino acid sequence: CASSLAPGGATDTQYF.

This clone has only one observation. The V gene is TRBV10-3, the J gene TRBJ1-1; 9 bases align to TRBD1. This CDR3 has 14 residues. The junction had 8 bases not matched to a gene; V was cut back by 9 bases and J by 3 bases. Germline V gene data show CDR1 as ENHRY and CDR2 as SYGVKD. The CDR3 bases are TGTGCCATTGCGGGACAGGGTTCGGACACTGAAGCTTTCTTT. It specifies CAIAGQGSDTEAFF.